This is a list of T cell receptor beta chains from one sample in a study of blood T cells in healthy people across ages. TCRdb used MiXCR to reprocess the 5' RACE reads, holding one entry per CDR3 protein. The table records about 1,500,000 distinct CDR3 sequences, about 28% of them present only once. Material for sequencing was blood. These receptors were taken from a woman aged 25 to 39 in good health. The CDR3 runs from the conserved cysteine through the conserved F or W. D genes are given only for firm matches. Clone size, where shown, is once, few, many, or a class for clones that have expanded.

abundance | d_gene | j_gene | v_gene | CDR3nt | CDR3aa
NA | NA | TRBJ2-5 | TRBV28 | TGTGCCAGCGGTCAGAGGCGGAAAAAAGAGACCCAGTACTTC | CASGQRRKKETQYF
many | TRBD2 | TRBJ2-5 | TRBV11-2 | TGTGCCAGCAGCTTACTAGCGGGAGGGGAGACCCAGTACTTC | CASSLLAGGETQYF
NA | TRBD1 | TRBJ2-1 | TRBV27 | TGTGCCACGGGACAGGGTAAAAAAAATGAGCAGTTCTTC | CATGQGKKNEQFF
few | TRBD2 | TRBJ2-1 | TRBV7-8 | TGTGCCAGCAGCTCCTTTAGCGGGAATCAGTACAATGAGCAGTTCTTC | CASSSFSGNQYNEQFF
NA | TRBD1 | TRBJ2-7 | TRBV20-1 | TGCAGTGCCGGACAGGCTGGATGGGTCGAGCAGTACTTC | CSAGQAGWVEQYF
NA | NA | TRBJ2-5 | TRBV7-2 | TGTGCCAGCAACCTTAGTGGCGGGCAAGAGACCCAGTACTTC | CASNLSGGQETQYF
NA | NA | TRBJ2-5 | TRBV9 | TGTGCCAGCAGCCCGGGGGCACGACGGCAGTACTTC | CASSPGARRQYF
NA | TRBD1 | TRBJ2-5 | TRBV29-1 | TGCAGCGTGGGGGCTGGACAGGGGGCTGGTGAGACCCAGTACTTC | CSVGAGQGAGETQYF
NA | TRBD1 | TRBJ2-1 | TRBV29-1 | TGCAGCGTCGTCAGGGGGCCGGGGGATGAGCAGTTCTTC | CSVVRGPGDEQFF
NA | TRBD1 | TRBJ2-2 | TRBV29-1 | TGCAGCGGGGGACAGGCGGCTAACACCGGGGAGCTGTTTTTT | CSGGQAANTGELFF
NA | NA | TRBJ2-3 | TRBV29-1 | TGCAGCGGTATGGAAGGGGGAACAGATACGCAGTATTTT | CSGMEGGTDTQYF
NA | NA | TRBJ1-5 | TRBV5-5 | TGTGCCAGCAGTGTCAAAGACAGGTACAATGGGGGCAATCAGCCCCAGCATTTT | CASSVKDRYNGGNQPQHF
NA | NA | TRBJ1-5 | TRBV7-9 | TGTGCCAGCACGGAAAGGGACCAGCCCCAGCATTTT | CASTERDQPQHF
NA | TRBD1 | TRBJ2-3 | TRBV7-2 | TGTGCCAGCAGCCAGACAGGGCTGGGATCCACAGATACGCAGTATTTT | CASSQTGLGSTDTQYF
NA | NA | TRBJ2-7 | TRBV14 | TGTGCCAGCAGCCCGCTGGACAAGGACGAGCAGTACTTC | CASSPLDKDEQYF
NA | TRBD2 | TRBJ2-3 | TRBV5-4 | TGTGCCAGCAGCTCTAGCGGGGGAGATACGCGGTATTTT | CASSSSGGDTRYF
few | TRBD2 | TRBJ2-1 | TRBV5-5 | TGTGCCAGCAGTCGACTAGCGGGAGGCCCATCTCCTAACAATGAGCAGTTCTTC | CASSRLAGGPSPNNEQFF
few | NA | TRBJ2-7 | TRBV2 | TGTGCCAGCAGTGTTATTATGGTCTACGAGCAGTACTTC | CASSVIMVYEQYF
many | TRBD2 | TRBJ2-1 | TRBV11-2 | TGTGCCAGCAGCTGGACTAGCGGGAGAACGAATGAGCAGTTCTTC | CASSWTSGRTNEQFF
NA | NA | TRBJ2-6 | TRBV7-9 | TGTGCCAGCAGCTTGTTAGGGTCTGGGGCCAACGTCCGGACTTTC | CASSLLGSGANVRTF
NA | NA | TRBJ2-7 | TRBV21-1 | TGTGCCCGCAGCAAAGCGCTTTTAGTGGAGGGGGGTACCTACGAGCAGTACTTC | CARSKALLVEGGTYEQYF
few | NA | TRBJ1-4 | TRBV5-1 | TGCGCCAGCAGCAAAGGGACGGTTAATGAAAAACTGTTTTTT | CASSKGTVNEKLFF
NA | TRBD1 | TRBJ2-1 | TRBV14 | TGTGCCAGCAGCACGCGGACAGGGGGCAATGAGCAGTTCTTC | CASSTRTGGNEQFF
NA | NA | TRBJ2-2 | TRBV7-2 | TGTGCCAGCACCCCACAGCGGGCCCCCGCCCGGGAGCTGTTTTTT | CASTPQRAPARELFF
few | TRBD2 | TRBJ2-5 | TRBV4-3 | TGCGCCAGCAGCCAAGAACTAGCGGGAGGGCCGGGGCATGAGACCCAGTACTTC | CASSQELAGGPGHETQYF
few | NA | TRBJ1-1 | TRBV7-6 | TGTGCCAGCACCAGGGTCCCGAACACTGAAGCTTTCTTT | CASTRVPNTEAFF
NA | NA | TRBJ1-1 | TRBV6-6 | TGTGCCAGCAGTTACGAGGGGCAGAACACTGAAGCTTTCTTT | CASSYEGQNTEAFF
many | NA | TRBJ2-4 | TRBV20-1 | TGCAGTGCTGCCTCAGGGGGGGCCCAAAACATTCAGTACTTC | CSAASGGAQNIQYF
NA | NA | TRBJ2-7 | TRBV29-1 | TGCAGCGGGGGGGCCGGCCCTAACGAGCAGTACTTC | CSGGAGPNEQYF